These 3 T cell receptor beta chains were sequenced from one sample in a study of blood T cell repertoires in COVID-19. Profiled with immunoSEQ multiplex PCR; TCRdb holds only in-frame clones, not every one. The sample lists 40,000 to 55,000 clones, approximately 91% occurring once. The sequenced sample was peripheral blood. The receptors derive from a human donor in a cohort sampled during active COVID-19.

This sequence joins TRBV4-1 and TRBJ1-2, with D tentatively TRBD1 (6 bases). From germline, CDR1 is MGHRA and CDR2 YSYEKL. Trimming pared 0 bases from V and 4 bases from J, leaving 18 bases between. The CDR3 runs 17 residues. CDR3 region: CASSQEIFAGVAYGYTF. The CDR3, as DNA: TGCGCCAGCAGCCAAGAGATATTCGCAGGGGTGGCCTATGGCTACACCTTC.

V and J are TRBV12-5 and TRBJ2-5, with 8 bases that match TRBD2. The germline CDR1 and CDR2 sequences are LGHNT and FRNRAP. V dropped 4 bases and J dropped 1; count of bases not matched to a gene: 5. CDR3 size: 15 residues. CDR3: CASGYTGGVQETQYF. DNA for the CDR3: TGTGCTAGTGGTTATACCGGGGGGGTCCAAGAGACCCAGTACTTC.

The rearrangement joins TRBV7-2 to TRBJ1-5, with D possibly TRBD1 on 6 matching bases. Looked up from germline, CDR1 is SGHTA and CDR2 is FQGNSA. The CDR3 covers 14 residues. The V gene lost 5 bases and the J gene lost 7 bases, with 15 bases spanning the gap. The CDR3 DNA sequence: TGTGCCAGCAGCCCGTTCAACAGGGCCCAGCCCCAGCATTTT. This codes for CASSPFNRAQPQHF.